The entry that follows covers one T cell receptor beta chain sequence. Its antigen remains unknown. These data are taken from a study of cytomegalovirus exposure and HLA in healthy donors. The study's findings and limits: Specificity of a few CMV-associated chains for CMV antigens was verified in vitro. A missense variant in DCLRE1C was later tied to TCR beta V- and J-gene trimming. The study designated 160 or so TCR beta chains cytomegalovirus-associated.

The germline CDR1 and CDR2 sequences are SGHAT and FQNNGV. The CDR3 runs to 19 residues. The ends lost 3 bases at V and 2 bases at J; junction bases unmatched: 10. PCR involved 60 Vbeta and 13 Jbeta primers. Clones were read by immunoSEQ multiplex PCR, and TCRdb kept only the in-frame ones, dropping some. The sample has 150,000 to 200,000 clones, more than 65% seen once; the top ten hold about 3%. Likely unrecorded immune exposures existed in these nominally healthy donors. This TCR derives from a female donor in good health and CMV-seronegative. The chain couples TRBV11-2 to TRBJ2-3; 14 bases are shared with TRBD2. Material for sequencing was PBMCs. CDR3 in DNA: TGTGCCAGCAGCTTGGCGGGACTAGCGGGAGTGGCCCCCACAGATACGCAGTATTTT. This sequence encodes CASSLAGLAGVAPTDTQYF.